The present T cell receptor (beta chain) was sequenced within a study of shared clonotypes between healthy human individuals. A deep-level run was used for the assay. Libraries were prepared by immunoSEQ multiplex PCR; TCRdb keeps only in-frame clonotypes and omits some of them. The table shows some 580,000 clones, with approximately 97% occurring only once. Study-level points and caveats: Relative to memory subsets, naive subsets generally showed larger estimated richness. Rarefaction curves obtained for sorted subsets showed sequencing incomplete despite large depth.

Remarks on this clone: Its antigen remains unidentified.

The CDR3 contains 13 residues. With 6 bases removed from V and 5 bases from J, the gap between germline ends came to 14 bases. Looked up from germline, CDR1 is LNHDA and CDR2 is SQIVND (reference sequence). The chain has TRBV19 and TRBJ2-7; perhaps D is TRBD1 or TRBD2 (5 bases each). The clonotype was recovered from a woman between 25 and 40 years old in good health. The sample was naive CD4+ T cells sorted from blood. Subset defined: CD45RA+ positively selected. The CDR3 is CASRGMGVDEQYF. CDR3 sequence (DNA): TGTGCCAGTAGGGGCATGGGGGTGGACGAGCAGTACTTC.